What follows describes a single T cell receptor (beta chain). Vbeta (60) and Jbeta (13) primers were used in the PCR. Libraries were prepared by immunoSEQ multiplex PCR; TCRdb keeps only in-frame clonotypes and omits some of them. Of about 190,000 clones in the sample, around 79% were seen once. Losses at the gene ends were 1 base for V and 3 bases for J; bases not matched to a gene: 7. The CDR3 consists of 16 residues. Germline lookup yields CDR1 SGHTA and CDR2 FQGNSA. The sample is drawn from a study of cytomegalovirus exposure and HLA in healthy donors. The sequenced sample was PBMCs. The sequence came from a woman aged 45-65 years in good health and CMV-seronegative. The rearrangement joins TRBV7-2 to TRBJ2-7; 9 bases map to TRBD1. The CDR3 DNA reads as TGTGCCAGCAGCTTAGGCGTGGACAGGGGCTTCTACGAGCAGTACTTC. Encoded protein: CASSLGVDRGFYEQYF. Using reference TRBV7-2 and TRBJ2-7 for the parts outside the CDR3, the full variable domain is GAGVSQSPSNKVTEKGKDVELRCDPISGHTALYWYRQSLGQGLEFLIYFQGNSAPDKSGLPSDRFSAERTGGSVSTLTIQRTQQEDSAVYLCASSLGVDRGFYEQYFGPGTRLTVT.